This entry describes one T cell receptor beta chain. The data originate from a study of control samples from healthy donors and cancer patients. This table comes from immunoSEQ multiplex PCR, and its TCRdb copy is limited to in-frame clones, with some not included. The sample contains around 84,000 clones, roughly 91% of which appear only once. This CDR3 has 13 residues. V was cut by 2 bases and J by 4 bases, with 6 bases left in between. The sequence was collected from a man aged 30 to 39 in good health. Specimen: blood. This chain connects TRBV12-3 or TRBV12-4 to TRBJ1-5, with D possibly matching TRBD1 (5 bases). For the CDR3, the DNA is TGTGCCAGCAGTTTATGGGGGAATCAGCCCCAGCATTTT. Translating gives CASSLWGNQPQHF.